The rows below give T cell receptor beta chains drawn from one sample of a study of shared clonotypes between healthy human individuals. Using immunoSEQ multiplex PCR, the repertoire was profiled, and TCRdb retains in-frame clones only, with some absent. The sample carries about 820,000 clones, about 92% recorded once. Sequenced input: naive CD8+ T cells sorted from blood. The source is a man aged 30-40 years in good health. CDR3s include the opening cysteine and the closing phenylalanine or tryptophan. The D gene is left open where the match is weak. The listing skips clone size in some rows; elsewhere it reads once, few, many or a size class.

J | size | D | V | CDR3 | DNA
TRBJ2-3 | NA | NA | TRBV28 | CASSSLSSTDTQYF | TGTGCCAGCAGCTCACTTTCAAGCACAGATACGCAGTATTTT
TRBJ2-1 | once | NA | TRBV28 | CASSPLGGAALANYNEQFF | TGTGCCAGCAGTCCTTTAGGAGGAGCGGCTTTGGCTAACTACAATGAGCAGTTCTTC
TRBJ1-4 | NA | TRBD1 | TRBV5-5 | CASSLGGGLEKLFF | TGTGCCAGCAGCTTGGGAGGGGGCCTAGAAAAACTGTTTTTT
TRBJ1-1 | NA | TRBD1 | TRBV6-5 | CASSTGQGGGTEAFF | TGTGCCAGCAGTACAGGACAGGGCGGTGGCACTGAAGCTTTCTTT
TRBJ2-7 | few | NA | TRBV28 | CATSEGYEQYF | TGTGCCACGAGTGAAGGCTACGAGCAGTACTTC
TRBJ1-5 | once | NA | TRBV15 | CATSRATGTSNWDDQPQHF | TGTGCCACCAGCAGAGCTACCGGGACATCAAATTGGGACGATCAGCCCCAGCATTTT
TRBJ2-5 | NA | TRBD2 | TRBV7-9 | CASSRRAGERETQYF | TGTGCCAGCAGCAGAAGAGCGGGAGAACGGGAGACCCAGTACTTC
TRBJ1-2 | NA | NA | TRBV27 | CASRIAGGRVYGYTF | TGTGCCAGCAGGATTGCTGGGGGCAGGGTATATGGCTACACCTTC
TRBJ1-2 | NA | NA | TRBV6-5 | CASSYSAGMTNYGYTF | TGTGCCAGCAGTTACTCTGCGGGGATGACTAACTATGGCTACACCTTC
TRBJ2-1 | once | TRBD2 | TRBV15 | CATSTSGTISYNEQFF | TGTGCCACCAGCACTAGCGGGACTATCTCCTACAATGAGCAGTTCTTC
TRBJ2-1 | NA | TRBD2 | TRBV7-6 | CASSFGLAGGLNEQFF | TGTGCCAGCAGCTTCGGACTAGCGGGAGGGCTCAATGAGCAGTTCTTC
TRBJ1-1 | NA | TRBD1 | TRBV7-9 | CASRTGVDSEAFF | TGTGCCAGCAGGACAGGGGTCGATTCGGAAGCTTTCTTT
TRBJ2-1 | NA | NA | TRBV27 | CASSLGASGSYNEQFF | TGTGCCAGCAGTCTAGGGGCCTCGGGCTCCTACAATGAGCAGTTCTTC
TRBJ1-2 | NA | NA | TRBV6-5 | CASSPANLDYGYTF | TGTGCCAGCAGTCCGGCCAACTTGGACTATGGCTACACCTTC
TRBJ2-1 | NA | NA | TRBV7-2 | CASSTFPGSYNEQFF | TGTGCCAGCAGTACGTTTCCGGGATCCTACAATGAGCAGTTCTTC
TRBJ1-1 | NA | TRBD1 | TRBV27 | CASSLWNGQGRAFF | TGTGCCAGCAGTTTGTGGAATGGACAGGGGAGAGCTTTCTTT
TRBJ2-1 | few | TRBD2 | TRBV5-4 | CASSRLARSNNEQFF | TGTGCCAGCAGCAGACTAGCGCGTTCCAACAATGAGCAGTTCTTC
TRBJ2-7 | NA | NA | TRBV19 | CASSISAGGTYEQYF | TGTGCCAGTAGTATTTCGGCAGGTGGGACCTACGAGCAGTACTTC
TRBJ1-2 | NA | NA | TRBV6-5 | CASSRFGQIYGYTF | TGTGCCAGCAGTCGTTTCGGACAAATCTATGGCTACACCTTC
TRBJ2-7 | NA | NA | TRBV11-2 | CASSLETSYEQYF | TGTGCCAGCAGCTTAGAAACTAGCTACGAGCAGTACTTC
TRBJ2-1 | NA | NA | TRBV11-3 | CASSPALDSQGRDNEQFF | TGTGCCAGCAGCCCCGCTCTAGATTCTCAGGGACGGGACAATGAGCAGTTCTTC
TRBJ2-5 | NA | TRBD2 | TRBV18 | CASSPWGGQETQYF | TGTGCCAGCTCACCTTGGGGAGGGCAAGAGACCCAGTACTTC
TRBJ2-2 | NA | NA | TRBV6-6 | CASSYGGGEDTGELFF | TGTGCCAGCAGTTACGGGGGTGGTGAGGACACCGGGGAGCTGTTTTTT
TRBJ2-5 | once | NA | TRBV28 | CASSMPITSFETQYF | TGTGCCAGCAGTATGCCGATTACTAGCTTCGAGACCCAGTACTTC
TRBJ1-1 | NA | NA | TRBV5-6 | CASSFGGIYEAFF | TGTGCCAGCAGCTTTGGCGGTATTTATGAAGCTTTCTTT
TRBJ2-7 | NA | TRBD2 | TRBV10-3 | CAISEPFGAGVTYEQYF | TGTGCCATCAGTGAGCCCTTCGGAGCGGGAGTCACCTACGAGCAGTACTTC
TRBJ2-7 | NA | TRBD2 | TRBV4-1 | CASSLRLAGGGSYEQYF | TGCGCCAGCAGCCTTAGACTAGCGGGAGGTGGGTCCTACGAGCAGTACTTC
TRBJ2-7 | NA | NA | TRBV6-5 | CASSYSNSLYEQYF | TGTGCCAGCAGTTACTCGAACAGTTTGTACGAGCAGTACTTC
TRBJ2-5 | NA | TRBD2 | TRBV28 | CASSSSTFTSGKETQYF | TGTGCCAGCAGTTCCTCCACATTCACTAGCGGAAAAGAGACCCAGTACTTC
TRBJ2-7 | NA | NA | TRBV6-5 | CASSYSQGYEQYF | TGTGCCAGCAGTTACTCGCAGGGCTACGAGCAGTACTTC
TRBJ2-7 | NA | NA | TRBV6-1 | CASSLKTEQYF | TGTGCCAGCAGTTTGAAGACCGAGCAGTACTTC
TRBJ2-1 | NA | NA | TRBV28 | CASSSDWAEQFF | TGTGCCAGCAGTTCTGACTGGGCTGAGCAGTTCTTC
TRBJ2-7 | NA | TRBD2 | TRBV7-2 | CASSLEASGNSYEQYF | TGTGCCAGCAGCTTAGAAGCTAGCGGGAACTCCTACGAGCAGTACTTC
TRBJ2-7 | NA | NA | TRBV7-9 | CASSGSPYEQYF | TGTGCCAGCAGCGGAAGCCCTTACGAGCAGTACTTC
TRBJ2-5 | NA | NA | TRBV11-2 | CASSLRSQETQYF | TGTGCCAGCAGCTTAAGGAGCCAAGAGACCCAGTACTTC
TRBJ2-7 | once | TRBD2 | TRBV9 | CASSEALLSAGSEQYF | TGTGCCAGCAGCGAGGCTCTTTTGTCAGCGGGAAGTGAGCAGTACTTC
TRBJ2-3 | NA | TRBD2 | TRBV7-6 | CASSLAPGLAGDMYTQYF | TGTGCCAGCAGCTTAGCCCCCGGACTAGCGGGAGACATGTATACGCAGTATTTT
TRBJ2-1 | NA | NA | TRBV27 | CASSFALEGYEQFF | TGTGCCAGCAGTTTTGCACTAGAGGGGTATGAGCAGTTCTTC
TRBJ1-5 | NA | NA | TRBV28 | CASSLGQAGNQPQHF | TGTGCCAGCAGTTTAGGGCAGGCTGGCAATCAGCCCCAGCATTTT
TRBJ2-1 | once | TRBD1 | TRBV7-9 | CASSFQDRGRSRSQFF | TGTGCCAGCAGCTTCCAAGACAGGGGAAGGTCCCGTTCGCAGTTCTTC
TRBJ2-3 | once | NA | TRBV7-2 | CASSLPGRGVTDTQYF | TGTGCCAGCAGCTTACCGGGACGGGGAGTCACAGATACGCAGTATTTT